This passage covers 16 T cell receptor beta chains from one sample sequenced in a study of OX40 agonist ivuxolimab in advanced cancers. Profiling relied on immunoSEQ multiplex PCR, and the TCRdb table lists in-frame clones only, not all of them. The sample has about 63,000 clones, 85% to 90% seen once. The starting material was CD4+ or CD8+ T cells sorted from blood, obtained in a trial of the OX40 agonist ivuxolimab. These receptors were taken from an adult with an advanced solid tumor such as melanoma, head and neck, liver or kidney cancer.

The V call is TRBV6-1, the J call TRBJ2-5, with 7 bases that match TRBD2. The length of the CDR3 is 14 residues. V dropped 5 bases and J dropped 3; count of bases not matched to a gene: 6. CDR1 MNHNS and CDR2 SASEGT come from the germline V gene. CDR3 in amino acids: CASSTWREKETQYF. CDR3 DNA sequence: TGTGCCAGCAGTACCTGGCGGGAGAAAGAGACCCAGTACTTC.

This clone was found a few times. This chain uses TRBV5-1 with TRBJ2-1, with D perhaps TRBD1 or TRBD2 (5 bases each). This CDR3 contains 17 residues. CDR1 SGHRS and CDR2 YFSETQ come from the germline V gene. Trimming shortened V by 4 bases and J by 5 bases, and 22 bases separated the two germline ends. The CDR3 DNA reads TGCGCCAGCAGCCTCGCACGGAGAGGGGCTAGGGACAATGAGCAGTTCTTC. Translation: CASSLARRGARDNEQFF.

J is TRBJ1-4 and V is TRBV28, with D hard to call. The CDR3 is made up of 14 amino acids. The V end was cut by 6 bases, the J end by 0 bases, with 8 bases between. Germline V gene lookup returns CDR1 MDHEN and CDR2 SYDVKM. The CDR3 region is CASSITATNEKLFF. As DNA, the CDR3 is TGTGCCAGCAGCATAACGGCAACTAATGAAAAACTGTTTTTT.

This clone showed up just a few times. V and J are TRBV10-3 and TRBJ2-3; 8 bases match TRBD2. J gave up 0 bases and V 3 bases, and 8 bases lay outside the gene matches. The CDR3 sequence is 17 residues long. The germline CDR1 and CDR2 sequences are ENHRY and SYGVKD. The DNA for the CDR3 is TGTGCCATCAGTGATCGAGCGGGGGTTATAAGCACAGATACGCAGTATTTT. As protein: CAISDRAGVISTDTQYF.

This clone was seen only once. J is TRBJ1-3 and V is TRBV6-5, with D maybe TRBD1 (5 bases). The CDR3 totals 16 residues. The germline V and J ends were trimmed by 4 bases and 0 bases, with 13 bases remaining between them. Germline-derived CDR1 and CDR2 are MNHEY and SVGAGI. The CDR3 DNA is TGTGCCAGCAGTTGGGGGTCGGCCACCTCTGGAAACACCATATATTTT. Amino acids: CASSWGSATSGNTIYF.

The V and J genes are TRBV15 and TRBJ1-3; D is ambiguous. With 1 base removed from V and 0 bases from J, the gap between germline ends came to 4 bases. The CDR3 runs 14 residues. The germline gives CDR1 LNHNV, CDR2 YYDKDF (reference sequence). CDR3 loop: CATSRATSGNTIYF. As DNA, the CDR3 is TGTGCCACCAGCAGAGCCACCTCTGGAAACACCATATATTTT. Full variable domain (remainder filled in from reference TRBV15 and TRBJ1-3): DAMVIQNPRYQVTQFGKPVTLSCSQTLNHNVMYWYQQKSSQAPKLLFHYYDKDFNNEADTPDNFQSRRPNTSFCFLDIRSPGLGDTAMYLCATSRATSGNTIYFGEGSWLTVV.

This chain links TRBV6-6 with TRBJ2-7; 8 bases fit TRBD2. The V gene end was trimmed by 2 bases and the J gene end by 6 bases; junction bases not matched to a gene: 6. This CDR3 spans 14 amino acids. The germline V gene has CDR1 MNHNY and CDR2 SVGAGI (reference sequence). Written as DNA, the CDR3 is TGTGCCAGCAGTTACGGGACTAGGATGGTCGAGCAGTACTTC. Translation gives CASSYGTRMVEQYF.

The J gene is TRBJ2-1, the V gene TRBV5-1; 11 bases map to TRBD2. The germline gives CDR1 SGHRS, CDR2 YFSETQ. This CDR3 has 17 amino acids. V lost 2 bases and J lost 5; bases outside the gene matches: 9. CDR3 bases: TGCGCCAGCAGCTTTCTCCCTACTAGCGGGGGAAACAATGAGCAGTTCTTC. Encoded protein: CASSFLPTSGGNNEQFF.

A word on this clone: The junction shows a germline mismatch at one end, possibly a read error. In DNA, the CDR3 is TGTGCCAGCAGCTTAGGTTATGGGGCAGTGCTTTCCTTT. Its translation: CASSLGYGAVLSF. The chain combines TRBV11-2 with TRBJ1-1; D may be TRBD1 (5 bases). The CDR3 is 13 amino acids. The germline gives CDR1 SGHAT, CDR2 FQNNGV.

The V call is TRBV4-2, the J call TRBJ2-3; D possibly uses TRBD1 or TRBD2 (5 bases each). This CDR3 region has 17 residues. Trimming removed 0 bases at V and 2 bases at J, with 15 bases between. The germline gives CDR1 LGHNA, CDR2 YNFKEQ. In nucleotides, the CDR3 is TGTGCCAGCAGCCAAGAACAGACCGGGACCGACACAGATACGCAGTATTTT. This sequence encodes CASSQEQTGTDTDTQYF.

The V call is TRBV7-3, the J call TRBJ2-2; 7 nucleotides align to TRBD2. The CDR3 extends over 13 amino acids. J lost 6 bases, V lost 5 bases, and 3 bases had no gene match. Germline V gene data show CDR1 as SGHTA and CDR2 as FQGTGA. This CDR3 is CASSQTSSGELFF. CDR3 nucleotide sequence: TGTGCCAGCAGCCAGACTAGCTCCGGGGAGCTGTTTTTT.

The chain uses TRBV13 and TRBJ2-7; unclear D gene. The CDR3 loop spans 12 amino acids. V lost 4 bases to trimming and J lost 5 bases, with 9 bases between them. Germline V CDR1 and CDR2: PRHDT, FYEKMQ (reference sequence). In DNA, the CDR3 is TGTGCCAGCAGCTCCTTGAGCAACGAGCAGTACTTC. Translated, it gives CASSSLSNEQYF.

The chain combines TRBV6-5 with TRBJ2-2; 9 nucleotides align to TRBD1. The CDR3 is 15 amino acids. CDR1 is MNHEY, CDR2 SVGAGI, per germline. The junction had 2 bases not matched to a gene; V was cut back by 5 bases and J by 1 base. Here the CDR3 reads CASSRQGVNTGELFF. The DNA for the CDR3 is TGTGCCAGCAGTAGACAGGGGGTGAACACCGGGGAGCTGTTTTTT.

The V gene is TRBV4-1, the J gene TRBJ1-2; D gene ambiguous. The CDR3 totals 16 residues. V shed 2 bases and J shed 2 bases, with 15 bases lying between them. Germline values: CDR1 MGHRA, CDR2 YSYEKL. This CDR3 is CASSQSLRSDNYGYTF. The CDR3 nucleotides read TGCGCCAGCAGCCAAAGTTTAAGATCGGACAACTATGGCTACACCTTC.

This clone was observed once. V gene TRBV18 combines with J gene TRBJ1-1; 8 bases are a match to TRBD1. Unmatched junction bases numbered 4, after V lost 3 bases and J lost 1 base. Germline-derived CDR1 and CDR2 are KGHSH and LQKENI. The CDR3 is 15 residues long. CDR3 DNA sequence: TGTGCCAGCTCACCTACAGGGGGATGGAACACTGAAGCTTTCTTT. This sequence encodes CASSPTGGWNTEAFF.

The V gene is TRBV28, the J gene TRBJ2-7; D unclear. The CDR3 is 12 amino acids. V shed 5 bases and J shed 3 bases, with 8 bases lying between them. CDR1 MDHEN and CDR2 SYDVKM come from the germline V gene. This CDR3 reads CASSPWGYEQYF. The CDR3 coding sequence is TGTGCCAGCAGTCCCTGGGGCTACGAGCAGTACTTC.